The 7 T cell receptor beta chains listed next were all sequenced from one sample in a study of blood T cell repertoires in COVID-19. Repertoires were generated with immunoSEQ multiplex PCR, while TCRdb's copy carries only in-frame clones and drops some. The profile shows a few hundred thousand clones, about four fifths of them singletons. Sample: peripheral blood. The receptors originated from a man aged 50 to 60 with active or convalescent COVID-19.

CDR3 nucleotide sequence: TGTGCCAGTACCCGCCAGGGTAACAATGAAAAACTGTTTTTT. Amino acids: CASTRQGNNEKLFF. The chain is built from TRBV19 and TRBJ1-4; weak D call: TRBD1 (5 bases). The CDR3 loop spans 14 amino acids. Germline assignment: CDR1 LNHDA and CDR2 SQIVND (reference sequence). Trimming stripped 7 bases from V and 5 bases from J, with 14 bases between.

J is TRBJ1-2 and V is TRBV6-6; D is possibly TRBD1 (5 bases). The V and J ends lost 2 bases and 7 bases respectively, with 5 bases between them. This CDR3 contains 11 residues. Germline-derived CDR1 and CDR2 are MNHNY and SVGAGI (reference sequence). The CDR3 spells CASSYGAGYTF. CDR3 nucleotide sequence: TGTGCCAGCAGTTACGGGGCTGGCTACACCTTC.

The chain combines TRBV10-3 with TRBJ2-1, with 10 bases fitting TRBD1. The germline V gene has CDR1 ENHRY and CDR2 SYGVKD. With V trimmed by 7 bases and J by 9 bases, 9 bases remained unmatched. There are 14 residues in the CDR3. In nucleotides, the CDR3 is TGTGCCATCAAACCGGGACAGGGGCCCGGTGAGCAGTTCTTC. Translated: CAIKPGQGPGEQFF.

The chain carries TRBV19 and TRBJ1-1, with 10 bases matching TRBD1. The CDR3 contains 16 residues. V lost 3 bases, J lost 3 bases, and 7 bases stayed unmatched. Germline CDR1 LNHDA, CDR2 SQIVND (reference sequence). The CDR3 region has the DNA TGTGCCAGTAGTATCCTGGGACAGGGGAGTGACACTGAAGCTTTCTTT. This codes for CASSILGQGSDTEAFF. Combining the CDR3 with reference TRBV19 and TRBJ1-1 gives the whole variable domain DGGITQSPKYLFRKEGQNVTLSCEQNLNHDAMYWYRQDPGQGLRLIYYSQIVNDFQKGDIAEGYSVSREKKESFPLTVTSAQKNPTAFYLCASSILGQGSDTEAFFGQGTRLTVV.

The chain recombines TRBV7-2 with TRBJ2-3; a weak D match, TRBD2 (6 bases). The germline gives CDR1 SGHTA, CDR2 FQGNSA. V was trimmed by 0 bases and J by 3 bases, leaving 7 bases between them. This CDR3 is built from 14 residues. CDR3 DNA sequence: TGTGCCAGCAGCTTAGCACTAGCTACAGATACGCAGTATTTT. The encoded protein is CASSLALATDTQYF.

This clone was counted a single time. This chain links TRBV30 with TRBJ2-2; the D gene is possibly TRBD1 (5 bases). Looked up from germline, CDR1 is GTSNPN and CDR2 is SVGIG (reference sequence). The CDR3 length is 16 residues. V lost 4 bases to trimming and J lost 5 bases, with 20 bases between them. CDR3 bases: TGTGCCTGGAAATTGCCAGGGCAGGTTGGAACCGGGGAGCTGTTTTTT. Its protein product is CAWKLPGQVGTGELFF. Full variable domain (remainder filled in from reference TRBV30 and TRBJ2-2): SQTIHQWPATLVQPVGSPLSLECTVEGTSNPNLYWYRQAAGRGLQLLFYSVGIGQISSEVPQNLSASRPQDRQFILSSKKLLLSDSGFYLCAWKLPGQVGTGELFFGEGSRLTVL.

V is TRBV5-1 and J is TRBJ2-5; a possible D gene is TRBD1 (6 bases). Germline CDR1 is SGHRS and CDR2 is YFSETQ. The CDR3 sequence is 13 residues long. V was pared by 4 bases and J by 5 bases, with 12 bases between. DNA of the CDR3: TGCGCCAGCAGCCCCGGACAGAGGGAGACCCAGTACTTC. Translating it yields CASSPGQRETQYF.